This passage covers 25 T cell receptor beta chains from one sample sequenced in a study of blood T cell repertoires in COVID-19 (dated by TCRdb to about 2020). The method behind the library was the immunoSEQ multiplex PCR assay. In its TCRdb copy, this immuneACCESS table keeps in-frame sequences only and misses some clones. Where compared with another copy, unresolved V genes explain less than half of these, and the others have no known cause. The sample yields 250,000 to 400,000 clones; more than 75% were counted once. The top ten clones comprise roughly 5.2% of the sample. Material for sequencing was PBMCs or T cells enriched from blood (not recorded which). All receptors come from a woman in her 30s who had recovered from COVID-19.

This chain links TRBV19 with TRBJ1-2, with 8 bases that match TRBD1. Looked up from germline, CDR1 is LNHDA and CDR2 is SQIVND (reference sequence). The trim removed 5 bases at V and 8 bases at J, leaving 7 bases unmatched. CDR3 length: 13 amino acids. The CDR3 here is CASSPDREGGYTF. The DNA for the CDR3 is TGTGCCAGTAGTCCGGACAGGGAGGGCGGCTACACCTTC.

This chain connects TRBV23-1 to TRBJ1-5, with TRBD1 matching over 7 bases. TRBV23-1 falls under the ORF class, with uncertain function. This CDR3 region has 14 residues. Trimming at V came to 8 bases and at J to 9 bases, leaving 13 bases not matched to a gene. The CDR3 here is CASQTGTACRPQHF. The CDR3 coding sequence is TGCGCCAGCCAGACCGGGACAGCGTGCAGGCCCCAGCATTTT.

In nucleotides, the CDR3 is TGTGCCAGCACCAGGGACATCGGAAACACCATATATTTT. It translates to CASTRDIGNTIYF. The rearrangement joins TRBV11-1 to TRBJ1-3; the D gene is possibly TRBD1 (6 bases). V was clipped by 7 bases and J by 4 bases, with 11 bases between them. Germline V gene lookup returns CDR1 SGHAT and CDR2 FQDESV (reference sequence). The CDR3 runs to 13 residues.

J is TRBJ2-1 and V is TRBV28; TRBD2 matches 7 bases. Germline CDR1 is MDHEN and CDR2 is SYDVKM. Losses at the gene ends were 5 bases for V and 9 bases for J; bases not matched to a gene: 7. The CDR3 consists of 13 residues. The DNA for the CDR3 is TGTGCCAGCAGTCCGACTAGCTTCCGTGAGCAGTTCTTC. Protein sequence: CASSPTSFREQFF.

V and J are TRBV20-1 and TRBJ1-1, with 8 positions matching TRBD1. The junction had 4 bases not matched to a gene; V was cut back by 5 bases and J by 8 bases. Germline values: CDR1 DFQATT, CDR2 SNEGSKA (reference sequence). CDR3 length: 11 amino acids. CDR3 in amino acids: CSARRQGEAFF. In nucleotides, the CDR3 is TGCAGTGCTCGTCGACAGGGGGAAGCTTTCTTT.

The chain carries TRBV11-2 and TRBJ1-2, with D unclear. The CDR3 length is 13 residues. V lost 1 base and J 8 bases, leaving 11 bases between the germline ends. In germline, CDR1 is SGHAT, CDR2 FQNNGV. Here the CDR3 reads CASSLGREYGYTF. The CDR3, as DNA: TGTGCCAGCAGCTTAGGCCGGGAATACGGCTACACCTTC.

This clone came up once. The genes are TRBV9 and TRBJ2-5; TRBD2 matches 8 bases. Germline values: CDR1 SGDLS, CDR2 YYNGEE. J was trimmed by 4 bases and V by 4 bases; bases with no gene match: 12. This CDR3 has 16 amino acids. Here the CDR3 DNA reads TGTGCCAGCAGCCCATCTGGACTAGCAAGACGAGAGACCCAGTACTTC. Translating gives CASSPSGLARRETQYF.

The chain recombines TRBV9 with TRBJ2-7, with TRBD1 matching 8 bases. Unmatched junction bases numbered 3, after V lost 2 bases and J lost 5 bases. The CDR3 sequence is 13 residues long. From germline, CDR1 is SGDLS and CDR2 YYNGEE. The CDR3 loop is CASSVTGANEQYF. CDR3 DNA sequence: TGTGCCAGCAGCGTGACAGGGGCCAACGAGCAGTACTTC.

This chain joins TRBV6-1 and TRBJ1-5; weak D call: TRBD1 (6 bases). The CDR3 is 15 residues long. The germline CDR1 and CDR2 sequences are MNHNS and SASEGT. Trimming took off 2 bases at V and 7 bases at J, with 15 bases between the two ends. CDR3 protein: CASSEFSYRAQPQHF. In nucleotides, the CDR3 is TGTGCCAGCAGTGAATTTTCTTACAGGGCCCAGCCCCAGCATTTT.

The CDR3 DNA is TGTGCCAGCAGTTTATCCGGGTCCCTCACCTACGAGCAGTACTTC. It is translated as CASSLSGSLTYEQYF. This chain connects TRBV28 to TRBJ2-7; D gene uncertain. The CDR3 has 15 amino acids. V lost 1 base, J lost 2 bases, and 12 bases lay in between. Per germline, CDR1 MDHEN and CDR2 SYDVKM.

The V and J genes are TRBV11-3 and TRBJ2-1; tentatively, D is TRBD2 (6 bases). V gave up 3 bases and J gave up 3 bases, with 6 bases separating them. From germline, CDR1 is SGHNT and CDR2 YENEEA. The CDR3 extends over 13 amino acids. The CDR3 coding sequence is TGTGCCAGCAGCTTGACTAGCTACAATGAGCAGTTCTTC. Residues: CASSLTSYNEQFF.

The chain carries TRBV6-5 and TRBJ1-6; D is unclear. Trimming removed 11 bases at V and 0 bases at J, with 8 bases between. The CDR3 consists of 13 residues. The V gene's germline CDR1 is MNHEY and CDR2 SVGAGI. The chain's CDR3 is CAARSSYNSPLHF. CDR3 sequence (DNA): TGTGCCGCCCGGAGCTCCTATAATTCACCCCTCCACTTT.

V is TRBV7-2 and J is TRBJ2-5, with D maybe TRBD2 (7 bases). Germline V gene lookup returns CDR1 SGHTA and CDR2 FQGNSA. The CDR3 spans 13 residues. Trimming stripped 2 bases from V and 4 bases from J, with 8 bases between. CDR3 DNA: TGTGCCAGCAGCTTAAGGGGGGGAGAGACCCAGTACTTC. It encodes CASSLRGGETQYF.

This clone was detected a few times. The V and J genes are TRBV5-4 and TRBJ2-1, with 10 bases that match TRBD2. This CDR3 is 16 amino acids long. In germline, CDR1 is SGHNT, CDR2 YYREEE (reference sequence). V gave up 4 bases and J gave up 10 bases; unmatched junction bases: 14. CDR3 in amino acids: CASSPVRSGGAKEQFF. The CDR3 DNA follows: TGTGCCAGCAGCCCCGTAAGGAGCGGGGGGGCCAAGGAGCAGTTCTTC.

This clone appeared a few times. J is TRBJ2-2 and V is TRBV9; 7 bases line up with TRBD1. Germline CDR1 is SGDLS and CDR2 is YYNGEE. CDR3 size: 16 residues. V dropped 5 bases and J dropped 2; count of bases not matched to a gene: 9. DNA for the CDR3: TGTGCCAGCAGTCTAGGGACAGAACCTAACACCGGGGAGCTGTTTTTT. It codes for CASSLGTEPNTGELFF.

This clone was seen a few times. The rearrangement joins TRBV18 to TRBJ2-2, with D tentatively TRBD1 (5 bases). Germline assignment: CDR1 KGHSH and CDR2 LQKENI. V lost 1 base and J lost 3, with 12 bases in between. The CDR3 sequence is 16 residues long. DNA of the CDR3: TGTGCCAGCTCACCACGGATAGCAGGGTACACCGGGGAGCTGTTTTTT. As protein: CASSPRIAGYTGELFF.

The J gene is TRBJ2-1, the V gene TRBV5-8; a possible D gene is TRBD1 (6 bases). Per the germline V gene, CDR1 is SGHTS and CDR2 is YDEGEE. The length of the CDR3 is 13 residues. V shed 4 bases and J shed 8 bases, with 13 bases lying between them. In nucleotides, the CDR3 is TGTGCCAGCAGCCCGGTGGGGACACATGAGCAGTTCTTC. This translates into CASSPVGTHEQFF.

This clone occurred a few times. The chain carries TRBV11-2 and TRBJ1-5; TRBD1 matches 7 bases. Trimming at V came to 4 bases and at J to 2 bases, leaving 2 bases not matched to a gene. Germline values: CDR1 SGHAT, CDR2 FQNNGV. The CDR3 has 14 amino acids. CDR3 protein: CASSSGTGNQPQHF. The CDR3 DNA reads TGTGCCAGCAGCTCCGGGACAGGCAATCAGCCCCAGCATTTT.

CDR3 nucleotides: TGTGCCAGCAGCCCCGACAGGGCCCATTCACCCCTCCACTTT. Amino acids: CASSPDRAHSPLHF. V usage is TRBV11-1 and J usage is TRBJ1-6, with 7 bases lining up with TRBD1. From germline, CDR1 is SGHAT and CDR2 FQDESV (reference sequence). This CDR3 region has 14 residues. V lost 5 bases to trimming and J lost 8 bases; unmatched junction nucleotides: 6. The entire variable domain, with the rest obtained from reference TRBV11-1 and TRBJ1-6, is as follows: EAEVAQSPRYKITEKSQAVAFWCDPISGHATLYWYRQILGQGPELLVQFQDESVVDDSQLPKDRFSAERLKGVDSTLKIQPAELGDSAMYLCASSPDRAHSPLHFGNGTRLTVT.

The chain combines TRBV28 with TRBJ2-3, with D unresolved. There are 12 residues in the CDR3. The germline CDR1 and CDR2 sequences are MDHEN and SYDVKM. Trimming took off 6 bases at V and 1 base at J, with 5 bases between the two ends. The CDR3 reads CASRAGTDTQYF. The CDR3 region has the DNA TGTGCCAGCAGGGCAGGCACAGATACGCAGTATTTT.

The sample holds one count of this clone. The genes are TRBV2 and TRBJ1-3, with D possibly being TRBD1 (5 bases). CDR1 is SNHLY, CDR2 FYNNEI, per germline. The CDR3 has 14 amino acids. Trimming stripped 2 bases from V and 0 bases from J, with 5 bases between. The CDR3 region is CASSEQGSGNTIYF. The CDR3 DNA sequence: TGTGCCAGCAGTGAACAGGGCTCTGGAAACACCATATATTTT.

This chain uses TRBV7-9 with TRBJ2-1; 10 nucleotides agree with TRBD1. The CDR3 loop spans 18 amino acids. Germline V CDR1 and CDR2: SEHNR, FQNEAQ (reference sequence). V was pared by 1 base and J by 7 bases, with 13 bases of the junction left unmatched. In DNA, the CDR3 is TGTGCCAGCAGCTTAGTAGCCCGGGGACAGGGGAATATGAATGAGCAGTTCTTC. As protein: CASSLVARGQGNMNEQFF.

V usage is TRBV5-1 and J usage is TRBJ1-2; no definite D call. Per the germline V gene, CDR1 is SGHRS and CDR2 is YFSETQ. CDR3 size: 15 residues. Trimming left V 2 bases short and J 3 bases short, with 14 bases between. CDR3 DNA sequence: TGCGCCAGCAGCTTCGGCACATCGGCGGACTATGGCTACACCTTC. This gives the protein CASSFGTSADYGYTF.

This clone has a single count. The J gene is TRBJ2-1, the V gene TRBV6-2 or TRBV6-3; 9 positions match TRBD2. Germline loops: CDR1 MNHEY, CDR2 SVGEGT. V was clipped by 6 bases and J by 10 bases; unmatched bases: 16. The CDR3 has 16 residues. CDR3 bases: TGTGCCAGCAGCCGCCGGGGAGCGGGGGGTCGGAGAGAGCAGTTCTTC. Translation gives CASSRRGAGGRREQFF.

On this clone: The identical CDR3 is also encoded by other nucleotide sequences in the sample. V and J are TRBV30 and TRBJ1-5, with D unresolved. This CDR3 contains 13 residues. Germline loops: CDR1 GTSNPN, CDR2 SVGIG (reference sequence). V was clipped by 0 bases and J by 4 bases, with 7 bases between them. The CDR3 sequence is CAWSVRGNQPQHF. CDR3 DNA sequence: TGTGCCTGGAGTGTACGGGGTAATCAGCCCCAGCATTTT.